The 6 T cell receptor beta chains listed next were all sequenced from one sample in a study of T-cell reconstitution after alpha-beta-depleted transplantation in children. Unique molecular identifiers were used to barcode this TCRbeta library. TCRdb re-called the PCR reads through MiXCR, storing one row per CDR3 protein. The table lists 200,000 to 250,000 distinct CDR3 sequences, more than 20% of them singletons, with under 5.5% in the top ten. Material: PBMCs, mostly from graft donor cells, obtained 360 days after TCRalphabeta/CD19-depleted stem cell transplant. Receptors originate from a female patient aged 2-15 years who had a stem cell transplant for congenital amegakaryocytic thrombocytopenia, so the T cells may come from the graft donor.

The rearrangement links TRBV10-3 to TRBJ1-6, with D possibly matching TRBD1 (5 bases). The germline V and J ends were trimmed by 0 bases and 8 bases, with 11 bases remaining between them. Germline values: CDR1 ENHRY, CDR2 SYGVKD. This CDR3 is 15 amino acids long. In nucleotides, the CDR3 is TGTGCCATCAGTGAGTCGAGGGGTTCGGATTCACCCCTCCACTTT. The encoded protein is CAISESRGSDSPLHF.

The rearrangement joins TRBV28 to TRBJ1-6; a possible D gene is TRBD1 (5 bases). The CDR3 has 19 amino acids. Trimming removed 0 bases at V and 2 bases at J, with 17 bases between. From germline, CDR1 is MDHEN and CDR2 SYDVKM. CDR3 amino acids: CASSLWALRAGPYNSPLHF. CDR3 sequence (DNA): TGTGCCAGCAGTTTATGGGCCCTTAGGGCGGGACCCTATAATTCACCCCTCCACTTT.

CDR3 nucleotides: TGCAGCGTTGATGGAGGCAGCACAGATACGCAGTATTTT. Amino acids: CSVDGGSTDTQYF. The chain uses TRBV29-1 and TRBJ2-3; perhaps TRBD2 as D (5 bases). Germline assignment: CDR1 SQVTM and CDR2 ANQGSEA. Trimming removed 3 bases at V and 0 bases at J, with 7 bases between. The CDR3 runs to 13 residues.

This clonotype was seen many times. The chain recombines TRBV14 with TRBJ2-7; D remains ambiguous. CDR1 and CDR2 from the germline V gene are SGHDN and FVKESK. This CDR3 is 11 amino acids long. Trimming took off 0 bases at V and 5 bases at J, with 2 bases between the two ends. The CDR3 coding sequence is TGTGCCAGCAGCCAAGAGCACGAGCAGTACTTC. This sequence encodes CASSQEHEQYF. The variable domain in full, with the rest retrieved from reference TRBV14 and TRBJ2-7, is EAGVTQFPSHSVIEKGQTVTLRCDPISGHDNLYWYRRVMGKEIKFLLHFVKESKQDESGMPNNRFLAERTGGTYSTLKVQPAELEDSGVYFCASSQEHEQYFGPGTRLTVT.

There are a few counts of this clonotype. The rearrangement links TRBV6-5 to TRBJ2-3; D is possibly TRBD1 or TRBD2 (5 bases each). Germline V gene sequence: CDR1 MNHEY, CDR2 SVGAGI. The CDR3 contains 16 residues. Trimming left V 0 bases short and J 0 bases short, with 10 bases between. The CDR3 loop is CASSYSGTSSTDTQYF. The CDR3 region has the DNA TGTGCCAGCAGTTACTCTGGGACGTCCAGCACAGATACGCAGTATTTT.

This clonotype was counted many times. V is TRBV5-1 and J is TRBJ2-2; either TRBD1 or TRBD2 may supply D (6 bases each). V dropped 4 bases and J dropped 5 bases, with 21 bases sitting between them. In germline, CDR1 is SGHRS, CDR2 YFSETQ. The CDR3 consists of 17 residues. The CDR3 bases are TGCGCCAGCAGCCTCAGCCCCGGGGGCGACTATACCGGGGAGCTGTTTTTT. As protein: CASSLSPGGDYTGELFF.